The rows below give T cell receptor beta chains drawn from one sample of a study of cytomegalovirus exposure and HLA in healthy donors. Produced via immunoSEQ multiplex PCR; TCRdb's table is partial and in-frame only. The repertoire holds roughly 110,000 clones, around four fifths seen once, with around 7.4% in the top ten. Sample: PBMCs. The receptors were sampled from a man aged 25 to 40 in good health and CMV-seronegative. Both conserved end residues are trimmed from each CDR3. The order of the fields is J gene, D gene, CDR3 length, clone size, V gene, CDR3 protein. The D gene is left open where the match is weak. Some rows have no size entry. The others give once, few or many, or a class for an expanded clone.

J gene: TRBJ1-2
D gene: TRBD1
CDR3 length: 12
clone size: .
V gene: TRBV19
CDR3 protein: ASRGPGTDYGYT

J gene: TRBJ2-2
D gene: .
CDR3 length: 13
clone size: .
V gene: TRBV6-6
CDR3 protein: ASSYSNVGPGELF

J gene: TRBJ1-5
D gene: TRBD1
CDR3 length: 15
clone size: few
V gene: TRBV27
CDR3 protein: ASSLVQGALSNQPQH

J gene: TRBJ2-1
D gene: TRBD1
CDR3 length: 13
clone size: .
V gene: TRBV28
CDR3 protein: ASSSDRESYNEQF

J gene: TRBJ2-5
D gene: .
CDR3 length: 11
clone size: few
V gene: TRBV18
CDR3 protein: ASSPGAEETQY

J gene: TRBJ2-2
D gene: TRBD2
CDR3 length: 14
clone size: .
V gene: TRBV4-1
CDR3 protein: ASSQPGLAGVGELF

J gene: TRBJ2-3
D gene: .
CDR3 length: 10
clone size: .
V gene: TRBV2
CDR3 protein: ASRDNADTQY

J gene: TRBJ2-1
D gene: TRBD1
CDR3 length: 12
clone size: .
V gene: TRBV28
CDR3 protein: ASSPGQGYNEQF

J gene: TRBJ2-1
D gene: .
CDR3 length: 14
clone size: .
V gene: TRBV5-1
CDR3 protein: ASSFNVRLANNEQF

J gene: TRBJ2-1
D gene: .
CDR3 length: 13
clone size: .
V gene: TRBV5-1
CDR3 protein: ASSPTGVSYNEQF

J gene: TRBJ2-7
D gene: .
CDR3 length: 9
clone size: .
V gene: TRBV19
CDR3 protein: ASARDYEQY

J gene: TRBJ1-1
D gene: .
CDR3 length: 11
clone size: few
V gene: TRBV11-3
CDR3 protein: ASSLQGNTEAF

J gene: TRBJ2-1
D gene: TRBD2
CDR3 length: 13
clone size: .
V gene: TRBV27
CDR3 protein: ASSLWLADYNEQF

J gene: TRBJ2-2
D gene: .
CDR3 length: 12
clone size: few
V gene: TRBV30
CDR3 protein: AWLSPQDTGELF

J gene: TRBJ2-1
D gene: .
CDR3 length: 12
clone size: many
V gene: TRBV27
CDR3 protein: ASSLFSSYNEQF

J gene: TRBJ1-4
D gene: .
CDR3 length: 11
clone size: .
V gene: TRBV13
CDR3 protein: ASSAPGGEKLF

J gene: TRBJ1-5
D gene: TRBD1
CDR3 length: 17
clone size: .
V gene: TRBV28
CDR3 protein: ASSYLPLGQGEMGQPQH

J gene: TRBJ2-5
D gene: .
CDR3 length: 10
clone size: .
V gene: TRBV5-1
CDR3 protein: ASSLAEETQY

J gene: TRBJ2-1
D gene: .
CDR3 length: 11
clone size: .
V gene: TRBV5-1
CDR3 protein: ASSLVASNEQF

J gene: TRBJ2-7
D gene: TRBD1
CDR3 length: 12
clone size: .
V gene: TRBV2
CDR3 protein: ASREATGGHEQY

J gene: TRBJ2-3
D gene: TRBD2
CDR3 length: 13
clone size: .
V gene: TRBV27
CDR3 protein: ASSSSGTSADTQY

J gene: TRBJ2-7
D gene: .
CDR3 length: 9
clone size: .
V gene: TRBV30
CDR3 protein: AWSITGEQY

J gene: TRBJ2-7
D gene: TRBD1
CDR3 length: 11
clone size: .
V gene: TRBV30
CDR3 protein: AWEPGQGYEQY

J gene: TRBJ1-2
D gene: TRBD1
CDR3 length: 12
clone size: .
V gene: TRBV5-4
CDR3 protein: ASSEDRRGYGYT

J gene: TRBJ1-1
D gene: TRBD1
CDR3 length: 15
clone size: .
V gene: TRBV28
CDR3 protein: ASNPHSTQGANTEAF

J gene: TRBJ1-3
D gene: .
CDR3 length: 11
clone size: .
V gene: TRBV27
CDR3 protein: ASSQGYGNTIY

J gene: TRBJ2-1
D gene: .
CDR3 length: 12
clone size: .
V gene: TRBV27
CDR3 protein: ASTSRDIYNEQF

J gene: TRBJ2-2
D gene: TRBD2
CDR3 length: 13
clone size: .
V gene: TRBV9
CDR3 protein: ASSVDGGGAGELF

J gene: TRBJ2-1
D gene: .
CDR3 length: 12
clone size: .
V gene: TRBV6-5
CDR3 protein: ASSLTSSYNEQF

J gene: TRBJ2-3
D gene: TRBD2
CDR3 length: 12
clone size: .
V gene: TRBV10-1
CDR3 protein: ASSRGGWTDTQY

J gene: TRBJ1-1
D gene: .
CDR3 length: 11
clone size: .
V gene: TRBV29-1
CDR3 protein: SVEGRANTEAF

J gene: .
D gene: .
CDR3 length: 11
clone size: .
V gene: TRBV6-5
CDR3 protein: ASSYYGAYEQY

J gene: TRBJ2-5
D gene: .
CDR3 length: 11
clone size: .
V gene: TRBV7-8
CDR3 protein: ASSLVFGETQY

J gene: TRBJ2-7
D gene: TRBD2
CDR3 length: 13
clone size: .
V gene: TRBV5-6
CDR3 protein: ASSPGLASLYEQY

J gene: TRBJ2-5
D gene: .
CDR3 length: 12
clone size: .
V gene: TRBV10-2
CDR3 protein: ATGTLTGQETQY

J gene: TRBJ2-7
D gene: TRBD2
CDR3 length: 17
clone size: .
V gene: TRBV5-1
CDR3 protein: ASSLTSAGGPIISYEQY

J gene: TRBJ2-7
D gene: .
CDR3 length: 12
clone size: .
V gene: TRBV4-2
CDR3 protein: ASSQGRGAYEQY

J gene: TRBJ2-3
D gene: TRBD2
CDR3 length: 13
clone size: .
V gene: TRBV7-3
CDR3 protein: ASRPSGGGTDTQY

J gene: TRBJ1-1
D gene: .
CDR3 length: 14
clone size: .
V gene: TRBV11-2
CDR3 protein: ASNIFGASGNTEAF

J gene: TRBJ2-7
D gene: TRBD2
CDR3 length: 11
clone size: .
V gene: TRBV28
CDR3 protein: ASRYSGPYEQY

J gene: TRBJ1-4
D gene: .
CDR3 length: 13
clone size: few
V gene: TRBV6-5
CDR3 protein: ASGPGGMANEKLF

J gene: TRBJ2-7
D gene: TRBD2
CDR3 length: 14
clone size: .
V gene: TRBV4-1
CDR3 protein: ASSQDRASGRNEQY

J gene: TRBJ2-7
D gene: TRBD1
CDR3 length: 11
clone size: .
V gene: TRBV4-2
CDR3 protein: ASRGTGSYEQY

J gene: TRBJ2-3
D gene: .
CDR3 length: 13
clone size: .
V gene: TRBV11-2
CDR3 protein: ASSPHLGNTDTQY

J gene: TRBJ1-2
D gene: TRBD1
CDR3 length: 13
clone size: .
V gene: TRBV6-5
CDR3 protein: ASSWGQGLFYGYT

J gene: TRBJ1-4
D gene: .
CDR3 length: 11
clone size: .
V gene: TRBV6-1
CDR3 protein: ASSPNRNEKLF

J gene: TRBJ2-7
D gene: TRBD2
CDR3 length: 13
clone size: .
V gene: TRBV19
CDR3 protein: ASSLSGDPTYEQY

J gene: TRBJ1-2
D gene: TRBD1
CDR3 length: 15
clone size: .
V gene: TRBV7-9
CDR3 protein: SSSPGQGAHEDYGYT

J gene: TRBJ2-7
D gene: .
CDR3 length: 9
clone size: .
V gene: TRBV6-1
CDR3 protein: ASTEGYEQY

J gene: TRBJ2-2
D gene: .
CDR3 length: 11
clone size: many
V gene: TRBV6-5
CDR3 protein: ASTQGLAGELF

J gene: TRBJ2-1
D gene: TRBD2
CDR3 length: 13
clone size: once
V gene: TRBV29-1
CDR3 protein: SVVPAGTSLDEQF

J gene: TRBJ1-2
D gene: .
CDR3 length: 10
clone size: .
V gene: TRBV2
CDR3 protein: ASTTVDYGYT

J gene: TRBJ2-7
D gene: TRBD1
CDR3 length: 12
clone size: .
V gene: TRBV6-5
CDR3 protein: ASSRQGTTYEQY

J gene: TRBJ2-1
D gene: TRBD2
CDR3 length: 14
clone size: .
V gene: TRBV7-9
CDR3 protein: ASSSPGVAGFNEQF

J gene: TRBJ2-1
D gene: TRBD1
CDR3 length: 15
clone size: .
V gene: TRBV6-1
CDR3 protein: ASSDSLQGKPYNEQF

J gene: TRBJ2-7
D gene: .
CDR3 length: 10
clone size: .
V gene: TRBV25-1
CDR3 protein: ASSEGRYEQY

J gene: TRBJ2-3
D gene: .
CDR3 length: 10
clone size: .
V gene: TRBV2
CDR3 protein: ASSETGDTQY

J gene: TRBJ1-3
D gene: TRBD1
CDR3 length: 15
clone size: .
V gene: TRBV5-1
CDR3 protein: ASSLSGTGASGNTIY

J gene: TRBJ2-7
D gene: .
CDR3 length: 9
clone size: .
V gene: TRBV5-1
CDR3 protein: ASSEGLEQY

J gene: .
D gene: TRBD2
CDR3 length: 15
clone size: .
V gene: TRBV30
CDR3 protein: AWSPAFEYRGAYEQY